This entry lists 29 T cell receptor beta chains sequenced from one sample in a study of control samples from healthy donors and cancer patients. The repertoire was sequenced with immunoSEQ multiplex PCR; TCRdb's copy has only in-frame clones and lacks some. The top ten hold 3.5% to 4% of the sample, which has about 130,000 clones, approximately 95% seen once. The sequenced material came from blood. Receptor source: a man aged 30 to 39 in good health.

The chain recombines TRBV4-1 with TRBJ2-3; possibly TRBD2 for D (5 bases). Between the trimmed V and J ends, which lost 5 bases and 2 bases, there was a span of 14 bases. The CDR3 totals 15 residues. CDR1 and CDR2 from the germline V gene are MGHRA and YSYEKL. CDR3 region: CASSSRDQYTDTQYF. In DNA, the CDR3 is TGCGCCAGCAGCAGCCGGGATCAATACACAGATACGCAGTATTTT.

The V and J genes are TRBV7-9 and TRBJ1-5; perhaps TRBD1 as D (6 bases). The V and J ends lost 5 bases and 4 bases respectively, with 9 bases between them. The CDR3 consists of 13 residues. Germline V gene data show CDR1 as SEHNR and CDR2 as FQNEAQ (reference sequence). The CDR3 nucleotides read TGTGCCAGCAGCCTACAGGGAAATCAGCCCCAGCATTTT. This translates into CASSLQGNQPQHF.

The V call is TRBV7-8, the J call TRBJ1-2, with a weak D call TRBD1 (6 bases). CDR3 length: 15 amino acids. Trimming removed 4 bases from V and 2 bases from J, with 14 bases in between. Germline lookup yields CDR1 SGHVS and CDR2 FQNEAQ. This chain's CDR3 is CASSSYRAPNYGYTF. CDR3 nucleotides: TGTGCCAGCAGCTCCTACAGGGCCCCCAACTATGGCTACACCTTC.

The chain carries TRBV6-2 or TRBV6-3 and TRBJ2-7, with D possibly being TRBD1 (6 bases). V lost 4 bases to trimming and J lost 0 bases, with 13 bases between them. Germline V CDR1 and CDR2: MNHEY, SVGEGT. The CDR3 consists of 15 residues. CDR3: CASSSRQGFSYEQYF. The CDR3 DNA follows: TGTGCCAGCAGTTCACGGCAGGGGTTCTCCTACGAGCAGTACTTC.

This clone came up once. The genes are TRBV4-3 and TRBJ2-4, with 10 bases lining up with TRBD1. Germline CDR1 reads LGHNA; CDR2 reads YSLEER. V gave up 3 bases and J gave up 7 bases; unmatched junction bases: 15. The CDR3 has 18 residues. The CDR3 nucleotides are TGCGCCAGCAGCCATGACCGAGGGGGGAGGGGACAGGGGAACATTCAGTACTTC. Residues: CASSHDRGGRGQGNIQYF.

The V call is TRBV7-9, the J call TRBJ1-5; TRBD1 matches at 8 bases. Per germline, CDR1 SEHNR and CDR2 FQNEAQ (reference sequence). This CDR3 spans 14 amino acids. V was pared by 3 bases and J by 6 bases, with 4 bases of the junction left unmatched. The CDR3 sequence: CASSFGQGGQPQHF. The CDR3 coding sequence is TGTGCCAGCAGCTTCGGACAGGGAGGTCAGCCCCAGCATTTT.

The J gene is TRBJ1-6, the V gene TRBV30, with 7 bases lining up with TRBD1. The germline gives CDR1 GTSNPN, CDR2 SVGIG (reference sequence). The CDR3 extends over 16 amino acids. V shed 3 bases, J shed 6 bases, and the junction held 11 bases outside the gene matches. The CDR3 protein is CAWSINRGRPNSPLHF. The CDR3 DNA is TGTGCCTGGAGCATAAATAGGGGGCGGCCTAATTCACCCCTCCACTTT.

V usage is TRBV5-1 and J usage is TRBJ1-1; possibly TRBD1 for D (5 bases). The ends were cut back, 3 bases at V and 1 base at J, with 10 bases in the middle. The CDR3 is 14 residues long. Germline assignment: CDR1 SGHRS and CDR2 YFSETQ. The CDR3 protein is CASSWDGQNTEAFF. Written as DNA, the CDR3 is TGCGCCAGCAGCTGGGACGGTCAGAACACTGAAGCTTTCTTT.

The chain's CDR3 is CASSLLSGLAQYF. CDR3 bases: TGTGCCAGCAGTTTACTGTCCGGGCTGGCGCAGTATTTT. V gene TRBV28 combines with J gene TRBJ2-3; D gene uncertain. CDR3 length equals 13 residues. Germline V CDR1 and CDR2: MDHEN, SYDVKM. V was shortened by 2 bases and J by 10 bases, with 13 bases between the two germline ends. The full variable domain, its missing parts supplied by reference TRBV28 and TRBJ2-3, is DVKVTQSSRYLVKRTGEKVFLECVQDMDHENMFWYRQDPGLGLRLIYFSYDVKMKEKGDIPEGYSVSREKKERFSLILESASTNQTSMYLCASSLLSGLAQYFGPGTRLTVL.

CDR3 nucleotides: TGTGCCAGCAGTCCGACCGGGGGACAGGGGTGGTTCGAGAATCAGCCCCAGCATTTT. Residues: CASSPTGGQGWFENQPQHF. The chain recombines TRBV6-2 or TRBV6-3 with TRBJ1-5; 10 bases agree with TRBD1. The CDR3 has 19 residues. Germline CDR1 is MNHEY and CDR2 is SVGEGT. V dropped 5 bases and J dropped 4; count of bases not matched to a gene: 17.

This clone has just one count. The gene calls are TRBV5-4 and TRBJ2-5; 9 positions agree with TRBD2. There are 15 residues in the CDR3. Germline-derived CDR1 and CDR2 are SGHNT and YYREEE (reference sequence). Germline trimming cut 3 bases from V and 2 bases from J; bases unmatched to any gene: 5. This chain's CDR3 is CASSSAAGGQETQYF. The CDR3 DNA follows: TGTGCCAGCAGCTCAGCGGCGGGGGGGCAAGAGACCCAGTACTTC.

V and J are TRBV7-9 and TRBJ2-3, with no clear D. The germline CDR1 and CDR2 sequences are SEHNR and FQNEAQ (reference sequence). This CDR3 is built from 15 residues. V gave up 5 bases and J gave up 2 bases, with 14 bases separating them. CDR3 sequence reads: CASSPRPPSTDTQYF. DNA for the CDR3: TGTGCCAGCAGCCCACGACCGCCCTCCACAGATACGCAGTATTTT. The variable domain in full, completed from reference TRBV7-9 and TRBJ2-3, reads DTGVSQNPRHKITKRGQNVTFRCDPISEHNRLYWYRQTLGQGPEFLTYFQNEAQLEKSRLLSDRFSAERPKGSFSTLEIQRTEQGDSAMYLCASSPRPPSTDTQYFGPGTRLTVL.

Only one count was recorded for this clone. The chain links TRBV20-1 to TRBJ2-3; the match to TRBD1 covers 12 bases. V dropped 3 bases and J dropped 7; count of bases not matched to a gene: 8. From germline, CDR1 is DFQATT and CDR2 SNEGSKA (reference sequence). The CDR3 loop spans 15 amino acids. This chain's CDR3 is CSASRDRGRVYTQYF. The CDR3 DNA reads as TGCAGTGCTAGTCGGGACAGGGGGCGCGTCTATACGCAGTATTTT.

The genes are TRBV5-1 and TRBJ2-3; no reliable D call. This CDR3 contains 11 residues. Germline CDR1 is SGHRS and CDR2 is YFSETQ. The V and J ends lost 0 bases and 4 bases respectively, with 0 bases between them. Written as DNA, the CDR3 is TGCGCCAGCAGCTTGGCAGATACGCAGTATTTT. As protein: CASSLADTQYF. The full variable domain, with the rest looked up from reference TRBV5-1 and TRBJ2-3, is KAGVTQTPRYLIKTRGQQVTLSCSPISGHRSVSWYQQTPGQGLQFLFEYFSETQRNKGNFPGRFSGRQFSNSRSEMNVSTLELGDSALYLCASSLADTQYFGPGTRLTVL.

The J gene is TRBJ2-2, the V gene TRBV30; D gene ambiguous. The CDR3 is 15 amino acids. The germline gives CDR1 GTSNPN, CDR2 SVGIG (reference sequence). V was pared by 1 base and J by 5 bases, with 14 bases between. CDR3: CAWSGKVVETGELFF. CDR3 in DNA: TGTGCCTGGAGTGGGAAAGTAGTTGAGACCGGGGAGCTGTTTTTT.

The rearrangement uses TRBV27 and TRBJ1-5, with 9 bases matching TRBD1. Germline loops: CDR1 MNHEY, CDR2 SMNVEV (reference sequence). V dropped 8 bases and J dropped 3; count of bases not matched to a gene: 8. CDR3 length: 15 amino acids. For the CDR3, the DNA is TGTGCCAGCCGGTCCGGGACAGGGTACAATCAGCCCCAGCATTTT. Its translation: CASRSGTGYNQPQHF.

J is TRBJ1-2 and V is TRBV29-1, with 9 bases that match TRBD1. The V and J ends lost 7 bases and 6 bases, in that order; junction bases with no gene match: 12. In germline, CDR1 is SQVTM, CDR2 ANQGSEA. There are 14 residues in the CDR3. CDR3 coding DNA: TGCAGCGCTGGACCGGGACAGGGTAGGGATGGCTACACCTTC. Its translation is CSAGPGQGRDGYTF. The variable domain in full, completed from reference TRBV29-1 and TRBJ1-2, reads SAVISQKPSRDICQRGTSLTIQCQVDSQVTMMFWYRQQPGQSLTLIATANQGSEATYESGFVIDKFPISRPNLTFSTLTVSNMSPEDSSIYLCSAGPGQGRDGYTFGSGTRLTVV.

This chain uses TRBV4-1 with TRBJ2-7; 8 bases map to TRBD1. Germline trimming cut 1 base from V and 5 bases from J; bases unmatched to any gene: 10. Germline V gene lookup returns CDR1 MGHRA and CDR2 YSYEKL. This CDR3 comprises 16 residues. The CDR3 DNA is TGCGCCAGCAGCCAAGGACTTGGACAGGGCCTGGACGAGCAGTACTTC. It translates to CASSQGLGQGLDEQYF.

This chain connects TRBV25-1 to TRBJ1-2; possibly TRBD1 for D (5 bases). Germline V CDR1 and CDR2: MGHDK, SYGVNS. The CDR3 totals 13 residues. The V end lost 3 bases, the J end lost 3 bases, and 8 bases lay between the germline ends. CDR3 DNA: TGTGCCAGCAGTGATGGGACGTACTATGGCTACACCTTC. Its protein product is CASSDGTYYGYTF.

The chain employs TRBV28 and TRBJ2-7, with 7 bases that match TRBD1. The CDR3 runs to 15 residues. V gave up 6 bases and J gave up 7 bases; unmatched junction bases: 15. CDR1 is MDHEN and CDR2 is SYDVKM in the germline V gene. The chain's CDR3 is CASRQGTVILREQYF. CDR3 DNA sequence: TGTGCCAGCAGACAAGGGACAGTGATCTTGAGGGAGCAGTACTTC.

The chain has TRBV19 and TRBJ1-3; D unresolved. V dropped 3 bases and J dropped 1 base, with 10 bases sitting between them. Per the germline V gene, CDR1 is LNHDA and CDR2 is SQIVND (reference sequence). CDR3 length equals 15 residues. The CDR3 here is CASSIGGLSGNTIYF. The CDR3 nucleotides are TGTGCCAGTAGTATCGGTGGGCTTTCTGGAAACACCATATATTTT.

The V and J genes are TRBV18 and TRBJ2-3; weak D call: TRBD1 (5 bases). The CDR3 is 16 amino acids. V was trimmed by 1 base and J by 3 bases, leaving 14 bases between them. Per germline, CDR1 KGHSH and CDR2 LQKENI. This CDR3 reads CASSPQNLGDTDTQYF. DNA of the CDR3: TGTGCCAGCTCACCACAAAACCTAGGGGATACAGATACGCAGTATTTT.

This clone has only one observation. The chain recombines TRBV15 with TRBJ1-2, with D hard to call. Trimming shortened V by 1 base and J by 2 bases, and 5 bases separated the two germline ends. CDR1 and CDR2 (germline): LNHNV, YYDKDF (reference sequence). The length of the CDR3 is 13 residues. The CDR3 is CATSRAHNYGYTF. In DNA, the CDR3 is TGTGCCACCAGCAGAGCACACAACTATGGCTACACCTTC.

The chain recombines TRBV7-9 with TRBJ1-6; a possible D gene is TRBD1 (5 bases). The germline V gene has CDR1 SEHNR and CDR2 FQNEAQ (reference sequence). V was trimmed by 4 bases and J by 13 bases, leaving 11 bases between them. This CDR3 comprises 12 residues. In nucleotides, the CDR3 is TGTGCCAGCAGCTACACCGGGGGTCCCCTCCACTTT. Its translation: CASSYTGGPLHF.

The CDR3 DNA reads TGTGCCAGCAGCTTACCAGGGGAAGAGACCCAGTACTTC. It codes for CASSLPGEETQYF. The chain links TRBV13 to TRBJ2-5, with D possibly TRBD1 on 6 matching bases. V gave up 2 bases and J gave up 3 bases, with 7 bases separating them. This CDR3 comprises 13 residues. CDR1 is PRHDT and CDR2 is FYEKMQ in the germline V gene (reference sequence).

The CDR3 spells CASSSQGRNYGYTF. The CDR3 DNA reads as TGCGCCAGCAGCAGCCAGGGAAGGAACTATGGCTACACCTTC. This chain links TRBV4-1 with TRBJ1-2, with TRBD1 as a possible D gene (5 bases). Trimming took 5 bases from V and 2 from J, leaving 12 bases between them. Germline-derived CDR1 and CDR2 are MGHRA and YSYEKL. The CDR3 consists of 14 residues.

J is TRBJ2-6 and V is TRBV7-8, with a possible D match to TRBD1 (5 bases). The CDR3 consists of 17 residues. Germline V gene sequence: CDR1 SGHVS, CDR2 FQNEAQ. The V gene lost 5 bases and the J gene lost 0 bases, with 14 bases spanning the gap. The CDR3 loop reads CASSPRDPSSGANVLTF. CDR3 in DNA: TGTGCCAGCAGCCCCAGGGATCCGTCCTCTGGGGCCAACGTCCTGACTTTC.

The rearrangement uses TRBV6-5 and TRBJ2-2; D gene unclear. V gave up 2 bases and J gave up 7 bases, with 8 bases separating them. This CDR3 contains 13 residues. Germline assignment: CDR1 MNHEY and CDR2 SVGAGI. In nucleotides, the CDR3 is TGTGCCAGCAGTTACGACGTGAGCGGGGAGCTGTTTTTT. Translating gives CASSYDVSGELFF.

The V gene is TRBV5-1, the J gene TRBJ1-1; perhaps TRBD1 as D (5 bases). CDR1 is SGHRS, CDR2 YFSETQ, per germline. V lost 4 bases and J 0 bases, leaving 13 bases between the germline ends. The CDR3 has 15 amino acids. The CDR3: CASSGDGPMNTEAFF. The CDR3 DNA is TGCGCCAGCAGCGGGGACGGACCCATGAACACTGAAGCTTTCTTT.